Each of the 23 T cell receptor beta chains below was sequenced from the same sample in a study of T cell responses to AZD1222 COVID-19 vaccine. The data were produced by immunoSEQ multiplex PCR, yet TCRdb's version contains in-frame clones alone and is incomplete. Of about 94,000 clones detected, roughly 85% appear once; the ten largest clones hold 4.5%. The source material was peripheral blood, sampled 28 days after the second AZD1222 dose. These receptors originate from an adult who received the AZD1222 COVID-19 vaccine.

CDR3 protein: CAISEDRAYGYTF. The CDR3 DNA follows: TGTGCCATCAGCGAGGACAGGGCCTATGGCTACACCTTC. The chain uses TRBV10-3 and TRBJ1-2, with 8 bases that match TRBD1. In germline, CDR1 is ENHRY, CDR2 SYGVKD. Unmatched junction bases numbered 4, after V lost 6 bases and J lost 4 bases. CDR3 size: 13 residues.

J is TRBJ2-1 and V is TRBV28; no clear D gene. V was cut by 0 bases and J by 7 bases, with 1 base left in between. Germline V gives CDR1 MDHEN, CDR2 SYDVKM. The CDR3 spans 11 residues. CDR3 amino acids: CASSLWNEQFF. As DNA, the CDR3 is TGTGCCAGCAGTTTATGGAATGAGCAGTTCTTC. The full variable domain, its missing parts supplied by reference TRBV28 and TRBJ2-1, is DVKVTQSSRYLVKRTGEKVFLECVQDMDHENMFWYRQDPGLGLRLIYFSYDVKMKEKGDIPEGYSVSREKKERFSLILESASTNQTSMYLCASSLWNEQFFGPGTRLTVL.

The genes are TRBV29-1 and TRBJ2-7, with 10 positions matching TRBD1. The CDR3 contains 12 residues. Germline values: CDR1 SQVTM, CDR2 ANQGSEA. V lost 6 bases and J lost 6; bases outside the gene matches: 5. The CDR3 reads CSVPGTGAEQYF. The CDR3 DNA reads TGCAGCGTCCCCGGGACAGGGGCCGAGCAGTACTTC.

This chain connects TRBV7-6 to TRBJ2-7; 7 positions match TRBD1. This CDR3 comprises 14 residues. Germline CDR1 and CDR2: SGHVS and FNYEAQ. Losses at the gene ends were 4 bases for V and 0 bases for J; bases not matched to a gene: 3. CDR3 nucleotides: TGTGCCAGCAGCTCCGGGACAGACTCCTACGAGCAGTACTTC. Its protein product is CASSSGTDSYEQYF. Full variable domain (remainder filled in from reference TRBV7-6 and TRBJ2-7): GAGVSQSPRYKVTKRGQDVALRCDPISGHVSLYWYRQALGQGPEFLTYFNYEAQQDKSGLPNDRFSAERPEGSISTLTIQRTEQRDSAMYRCASSSGTDSYEQYFGPGTRLTVT.

The rearrangement uses TRBV7-2 and TRBJ1-5; D is undetermined. V was shortened by 3 bases and J by 4 bases, with 7 bases between the two germline ends. The CDR3 length is 13 residues. Per germline, CDR1 SGHTA and CDR2 FQGNSA. CDR3 sequence reads: CASSFQNNQPQHF. The CDR3 DNA sequence: TGTGCCAGCAGCTTTCAGAATAATCAGCCCCAGCATTTT.

This clone was picked up one time. The rearrangement links TRBV18 to TRBJ2-3; no definite D call. Germline V lookup: CDR1 KGHSH, CDR2 LQKENI. The ends were cut back, 3 bases at V and 3 bases at J, with 10 bases in the middle. CDR3 length: 14 amino acids. Here the CDR3 reads CASSPIVDTDTQYF. The CDR3 DNA reads as TGTGCCAGCTCACCCATCGTTGATACAGATACGCAGTATTTT.

V gene TRBV11-3 combines with J gene TRBJ2-2; tentatively, D is TRBD1 (8 bases). The V end lost 1 base, the J end lost 6 bases, and 12 bases lay between the germline ends. Germline CDR1 reads SGHNT; CDR2 reads YENEEA. The CDR3 consists of 15 residues. The CDR3 bases are TGTGCCAGCAGCTTAGGGACAGGGAGGGCCGGGGAGCTGTTTTTT. It specifies CASSLGTGRAGELFF.

The rearrangement links TRBV4-1 to TRBJ2-5; D is ambiguous. With 0 bases removed from V and 0 bases from J, the gap between germline ends came to 8 bases. The CDR3 loop spans 15 amino acids. Germline-derived CDR1 and CDR2 are MGHRA and YSYEKL. CDR3 nucleotides: TGCGCCAGCAGCCAAGATGGCCGATACCAAGAGACCCAGTACTTC. Its protein is CASSQDGRYQETQYF.

This chain links TRBV29-1 with TRBJ2-7; 12 positions agree with TRBD1. Germline lookup yields CDR1 SQVTM and CDR2 ANQGSEA. The CDR3 has 15 residues. V dropped 2 bases and J dropped 3; count of bases not matched to a gene: 5. For the CDR3, the DNA is TGCAGCGTTGAACGCCGGGACAGGGGGCTCTACGAGCAGTACTTC. Translation: CSVERRDRGLYEQYF.

The genes are TRBV27 and TRBJ1-5, with no clear D. Germline loops: CDR1 MNHEY, CDR2 SMNVEV (reference sequence). The V end lost 6 bases, the J end lost 1 base, and 13 bases lay between the germline ends. This CDR3 comprises 15 residues. The CDR3 is CASSPMVGSNQPQHF. The CDR3 nucleotides read TGTGCCAGCAGCCCTATGGTAGGGAGCAATCAGCCCCAGCATTTT.

The chain couples TRBV15 to TRBJ2-5; D unresolved. The length of the CDR3 is 16 residues. Germline V gene data show CDR1 as LNHNV and CDR2 as YYDKDF (reference sequence). V lost 0 bases and J 4 bases, leaving 15 bases between the germline ends. CDR3 region: CATSREVVRVGETQYF. CDR3 in DNA: TGTGCCACCAGCAGAGAGGTGGTCCGTGTAGGAGAGACCCAGTACTTC.

The chain employs TRBV7-2 and TRBJ1-6; maybe TRBD1 (6 bases). V was cut by 1 base and J by 7 bases, with 14 bases left in between. The germline V gene encodes CDR1 SGHTA and CDR2 FQGNSA. The CDR3 sequence is 16 residues long. This CDR3 is CASSLGETGWNSPLHF. As DNA, the CDR3 is TGTGCCAGCAGCTTAGGGGAGACAGGTTGGAATTCACCCCTCCACTTT.

This chain uses TRBV9 with TRBJ2-1; D is ambiguous. The germline CDR1 and CDR2 sequences are SGDLS and YYNGEE. CDR3 length: 17 amino acids. V shed 4 bases and J shed 2 bases, with 19 bases lying between them. In DNA, the CDR3 is TGTGCCAGCAGCTCATCCAGCCAGTTCCCCACCTACAATGAGCAGTTCTTC. Encoded protein: CASSSSSQFPTYNEQFF. The full variable domain, completed using reference TRBV9 and TRBJ2-1, is DSGVTQTPKHLITATGQRVTLRCSPRSGDLSVYWYQQSLDQGLQFLIQYYNGEERAKGNILERFSAQQFPDLHSELNLSSLELGDSALYFCASSSSSQFPTYNEQFFGPGTRLTVL.

This chain joins TRBV29-1 and TRBJ2-3; D is ambiguous. CDR1 SQVTM and CDR2 ANQGSEA come from the germline V gene. The CDR3 length is 14 residues. V was clipped by 1 base and J by 1 base, with 9 bases between them. CDR3 sequence reads: CSVEGPRGTDTQYF. In DNA, the CDR3 is TGCAGCGTTGAAGGTCCAAGGGGCACAGATACGCAGTATTTT.

The chain uses TRBV18 and TRBJ1-1; 8 bases map to TRBD1. The CDR3 has 17 residues. J gave up 1 base and V 3 bases, and 10 bases lay outside the gene matches. CDR1 and CDR2 (germline): KGHSH, LQKENI. The DNA for the CDR3 is TGTGCCAGCTCACCGACGATACGACAGGGGAAGAACACTGAAGCTTTCTTT. Protein: CASSPTIRQGKNTEAFF.

This chain joins TRBV18 and TRBJ2-7; TRBD1 matches 11 bases. Germline V gives CDR1 KGHSH, CDR2 LQKENI. V shed 4 bases, J shed 4 bases, and the junction held 3 bases outside the gene matches. The CDR3 has 14 residues. The CDR3 region is CASSHRDRGYEQYF. Written as DNA, the CDR3 is TGTGCCAGCTCACACCGGGACAGGGGGTACGAGCAGTACTTC.

The V call is TRBV15, the J call TRBJ2-3, with a weak D call TRBD2 (6 bases). With 1 base removed from V and 6 bases from J, the gap between germline ends came to 11 bases. The CDR3 loop spans 14 amino acids. CDR1 and CDR2 (germline): LNHNV, YYDKDF (reference sequence). The CDR3 is CATSRALAADTQYF. CDR3 nucleotide sequence: TGTGCCACCAGCAGAGCGTTAGCGGCGGATACGCAGTATTTT.

The chain has TRBV20-1 and TRBJ2-1; D might be TRBD1 (6 bases). Between the trimmed V and J ends, which lost 3 bases and 8 bases, there was a span of 17 bases. Germline V gene sequence: CDR1 DFQATT, CDR2 SNEGSKA (reference sequence). The length of the CDR3 is 14 residues. CDR3 residues: CSASTSFSGDEQFF. The CDR3 coding sequence is TGCAGTGCTAGTACGAGCTTCTCAGGGGATGAGCAGTTCTTC.

The J gene is TRBJ2-3, the V gene TRBV6-6, with D maybe TRBD2 (6 bases). The V gene lost 5 bases and the J gene lost 3 bases, with 12 bases spanning the gap. The CDR3 totals 14 residues. Per the germline V gene, CDR1 is MNHNY and CDR2 is SVGAGI (reference sequence). This CDR3 is CASSRWTTTDTQYF. The CDR3 DNA is TGTGCCAGCAGTCGATGGACTACGACAGATACGCAGTATTTT.

This chain connects TRBV5-4 to TRBJ1-6; D gene ambiguous. CDR3 size: 12 residues. From germline, CDR1 is SGHNT and CDR2 YYREEE (reference sequence). V was shortened by 3 bases and J by 10 bases, with 8 bases between the two germline ends. Here the CDR3 reads CASSSSGSPLHF. The CDR3 bases are TGTGCCAGCAGCTCCTCGGGGTCACCCCTCCACTTT.

This chain joins TRBV15 and TRBJ1-1; perhaps TRBD1 as D (6 bases). CDR3 length equals 13 residues. Looked up from germline, CDR1 is LNHNV and CDR2 is YYDKDF (reference sequence). Trimming shortened V by 7 bases and J by 3 bases, and 12 bases separated the two germline ends. The CDR3 DNA reads TGTGCCACCAAGGCGGGGGCGTACACTGAAGCTTTCTTT. This gives the protein CATKAGAYTEAFF.

This chain connects TRBV9 to TRBJ2-3; possible D gene TRBD2, 6 bases. Germline V gene data show CDR1 as SGDLS and CDR2 as YYNGEE. Trimming removed 0 bases from V and 8 bases from J, with 7 bases in between. This CDR3 contains 12 residues. The CDR3 is CASSVEAGTQYF. In DNA form, the CDR3 reads TGTGCCAGCAGCGTAGAAGCGGGTACGCAGTATTTT.

CDR3 protein: CASSQDAQGVGGYTF. The DNA of the CDR3 is TGCGCCAGCAGCCAAGATGCCCAGGGAGTGGGAGGCTACACCTTC. The genes are TRBV4-1 and TRBJ1-2; D may be TRBD1 (5 bases). The V end lost 0 bases, the J end lost 8 bases, and 16 bases lay between the germline ends. Germline V lookup: CDR1 MGHRA, CDR2 YSYEKL. CDR3 size: 15 residues.